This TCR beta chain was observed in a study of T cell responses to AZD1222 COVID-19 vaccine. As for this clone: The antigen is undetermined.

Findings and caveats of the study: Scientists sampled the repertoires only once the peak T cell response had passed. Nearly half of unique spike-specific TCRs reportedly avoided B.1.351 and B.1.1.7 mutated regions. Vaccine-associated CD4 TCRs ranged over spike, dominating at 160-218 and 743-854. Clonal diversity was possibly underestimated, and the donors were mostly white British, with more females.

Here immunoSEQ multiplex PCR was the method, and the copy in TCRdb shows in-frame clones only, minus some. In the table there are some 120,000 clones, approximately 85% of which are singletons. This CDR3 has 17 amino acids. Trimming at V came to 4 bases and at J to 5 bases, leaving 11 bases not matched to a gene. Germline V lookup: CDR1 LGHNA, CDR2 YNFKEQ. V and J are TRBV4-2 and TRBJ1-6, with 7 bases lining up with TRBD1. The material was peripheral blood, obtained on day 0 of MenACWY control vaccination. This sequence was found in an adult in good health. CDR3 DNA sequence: TGTGCCAGCAGCCTGGGGGGGACAGAGTGGAATAATTCACCCCTCCACTTT. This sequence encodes CASSLGGTEWNNSPLHF.